This T cell receptor (beta chain) was captured in a study of cytomegalovirus exposure and HLA in healthy donors. With 60 Vbeta and 13 Jbeta primers, the PCR was carried out. Repertoires were generated with immunoSEQ multiplex PCR, while TCRdb's copy carries only in-frame clones and drops some. The table lists roughly 200,000 clones, less than 85% of them singletons. As concerns this clone: The antigen is not known.

Study-wide results and limits: A few CMV-associated chains were confirmed in vitro to be specific for CMV antigens. Presence/absence comparisons presumed near-even sequencing depth among donors.

Sequenced sample: PBMCs. The clonotype originates from a man younger than 35 in good health and CMV-seronegative.

The DNA of the CDR3 is TGTGCCAGCAGCCGGACTAGCGATGAGACCCAGTACTTC. This sequence encodes CASSRTSDETQYF. The chain has TRBV7-3 and TRBJ2-5, with TRBD2 matching 9 bases. The CDR3 length is 13 residues. With 5 bases clipped from V and 5 bases from J, the junction kept 3 bases outside the gene matches. Germline-derived CDR1 and CDR2 are SGHTA and FQGTGA.